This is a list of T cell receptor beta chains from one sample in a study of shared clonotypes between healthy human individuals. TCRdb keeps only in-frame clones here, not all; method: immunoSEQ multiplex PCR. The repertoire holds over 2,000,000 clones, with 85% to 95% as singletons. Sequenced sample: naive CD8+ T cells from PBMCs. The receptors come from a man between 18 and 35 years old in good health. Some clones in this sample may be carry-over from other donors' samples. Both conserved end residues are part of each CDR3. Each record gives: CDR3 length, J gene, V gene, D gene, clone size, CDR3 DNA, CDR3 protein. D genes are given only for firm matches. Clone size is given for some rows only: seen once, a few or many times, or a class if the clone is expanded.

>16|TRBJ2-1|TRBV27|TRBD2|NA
TGTGCCAGCAGTGGCCGGCGGACTAGCGAAGACAATGAGCAGTTCTTC
CASSGRRTSEDNEQFF
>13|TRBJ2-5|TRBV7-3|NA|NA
TGTGCCAGTGCCGAGACAGGACAAGAGACCCAGTACTTC
CASAETGQETQYF
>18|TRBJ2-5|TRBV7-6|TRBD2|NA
TGTGCCAGCAGCTTAGATCTCGTACTAGCGGGAGGGGCGGAGACCCAGTACTTC
CASSLDLVLAGGAETQYF
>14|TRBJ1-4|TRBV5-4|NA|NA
TGTGCCAGCAGCTTCGGCGATAATAATGAAAAACTGTTTTTT
CASSFGDNNEKLFF
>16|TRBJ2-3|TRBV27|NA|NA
TGTGCCAGCAGTTTCCTGGCTGCGACTAGCACAGATACGCAGTATTTT
CASSFLAATSTDTQYF
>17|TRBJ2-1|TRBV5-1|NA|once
TGCGCCAGCAGCCCTCCCACCGTCGGCTACGTCTACAATGAGCAGTTCTTC
CASSPPTVGYVYNEQFF
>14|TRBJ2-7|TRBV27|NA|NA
TGTGCCAGCAGTGTCACGACGCGGAACTACGAGCAGTACTTC
CASSVTTRNYEQYF
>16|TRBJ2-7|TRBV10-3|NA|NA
TGTGCCATCAGTGAGGGTGGGAGACAGAGCTCCTACGAGCAGTACTTC
CAISEGGRQSSYEQYF
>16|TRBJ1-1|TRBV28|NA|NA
TGTGCCAGCAGTCCCCTCCGGACGTCAATGAACACTGAAGCTTTCTTT
CASSPLRTSMNTEAFF
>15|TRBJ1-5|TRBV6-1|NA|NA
TGTGCCAGCATGGACAGCCAATTCGGCAATCAGCCCCAGCATTTT
CASMDSQFGNQPQHF
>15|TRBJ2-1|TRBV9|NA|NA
TGTGCCAGCAGCGTAGTCTCAGGAGGGGACAATGAGCAGTTCTTC
CASSVVSGGDNEQFF
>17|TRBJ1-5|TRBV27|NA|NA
TGTGCCAGCAGTTTATCGGGGCTCGTAGGGCGAGGTCAGCCCCAGCATTTT
CASSLSGLVGRGQPQHF
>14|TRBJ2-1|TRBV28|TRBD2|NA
TGTGCCAGCAGACTAGCGGGAGTCTCCCATGAGCAGTTCTTC
CASRLAGVSHEQFF
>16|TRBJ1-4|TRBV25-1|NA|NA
TGTGCCAGCAGTGACCGACTCGACAGGTTTGGGGAAAAACTGTTTTTT
CASSDRLDRFGEKLFF
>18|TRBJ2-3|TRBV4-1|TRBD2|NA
TGCGCCAGCAGCCAACTGATCCGACTAGCGGGAAGTGGAGATACGCAGTATTTT
CASSQLIRLAGSGDTQYF
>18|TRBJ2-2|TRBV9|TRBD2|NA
TGTGCCAGCAGCGACAGGACTAGCGGGAGAAACCGGGCCGGGGAGCTGTTTTTT
CASSDRTSGRNRAGELFF
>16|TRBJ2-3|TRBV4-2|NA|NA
TGTGCCAGCAGCCATCGGACGGGACCGAGCACAGATACGCAGTATTTT
CASSHRTGPSTDTQYF
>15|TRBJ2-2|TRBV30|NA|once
TGTGCCTGTCAGAGCAGATACGCGAACACCGGGGAGCTGTTTTTT
CACQSRYANTGELFF
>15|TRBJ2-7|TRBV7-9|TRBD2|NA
TGTGCCAGCAGCGGTAGCGGGGAGAGCTCCTACGAGCAGTACTTC
CASSGSGESSYEQYF
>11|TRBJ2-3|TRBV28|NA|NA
TGTGCCAGCAGTTCGGGGCTCGCGCAGTATTTT
CASSSGLAQYF
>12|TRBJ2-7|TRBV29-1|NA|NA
TGCAGCGCCGGGACGTCAACCTACGAGCAGTACTTC
CSAGTSTYEQYF
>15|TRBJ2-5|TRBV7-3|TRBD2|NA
TGTGCCAGCAGCCTTGCGGGGGGGACCCAAGAGACCCAGTACTTC
CASSLAGGTQETQYF
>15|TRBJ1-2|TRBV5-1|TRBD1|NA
TGCGCCAGCAGCCACGGGACAGGGGGTCCCTATGGCTACACCTTC
CASSHGTGGPYGYTF
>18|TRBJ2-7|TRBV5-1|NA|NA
TGCGCCAGCAGCCCCGGGACAGGGGTAGCGGGGGTCTCCTACGAGCAGTACTTC
CASSPGTGVAGVSYEQYF
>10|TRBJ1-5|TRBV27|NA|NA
TGTGCCAGCGGGTATCAGCCCCAGCATTTT
CASGYQPQHF
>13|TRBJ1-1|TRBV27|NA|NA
TGTGCCAGCAGTTTAGGTGGGTTTACTGAAGCTTTCTTT
CASSLGGFTEAFF
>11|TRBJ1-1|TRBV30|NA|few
TGTGCCTCTGTCAGCTTCACTGAAGCTTTCTTT
CASVSFTEAFF
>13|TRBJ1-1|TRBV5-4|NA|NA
TGTGCCAGCGGCTCAGAGGATAACACTGAAGCTTTCTTT
CASGSEDNTEAFF
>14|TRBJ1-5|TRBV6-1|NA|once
TGTGCCAGCAGAACCATGAGTAGCAATCAGCCCCAGCATTTT
CASRTMSSNQPQHF
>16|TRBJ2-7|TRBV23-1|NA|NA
TGCGCCAGCAGTCACCCCCACAGGGTCCAGGGGTACGAGCAGTACTTC
CASSHPHRVQGYEQYF
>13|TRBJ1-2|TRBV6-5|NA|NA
TGTGCCAGCAGTTCCGACGGTAACTATGGCTACACCTTC
CASSSDGNYGYTF
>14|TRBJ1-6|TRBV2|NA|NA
TGTGCCAGCAGCGGAGGGGTGGGCAATTCACCCCTCCACTTT
CASSGGVGNSPLHF